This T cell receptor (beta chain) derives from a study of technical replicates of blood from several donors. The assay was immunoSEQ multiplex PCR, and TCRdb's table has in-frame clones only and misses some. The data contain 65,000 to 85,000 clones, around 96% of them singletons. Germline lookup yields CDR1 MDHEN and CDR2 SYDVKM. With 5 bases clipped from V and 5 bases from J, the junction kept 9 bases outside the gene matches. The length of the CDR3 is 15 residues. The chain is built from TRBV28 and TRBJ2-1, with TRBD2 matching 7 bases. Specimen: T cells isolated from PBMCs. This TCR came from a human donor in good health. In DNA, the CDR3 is TGTGCCAGCAGTATCCAGGCTAGCGGTGACAATGAGCAGTTCTTC. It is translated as CASSIQASGDNEQFF.